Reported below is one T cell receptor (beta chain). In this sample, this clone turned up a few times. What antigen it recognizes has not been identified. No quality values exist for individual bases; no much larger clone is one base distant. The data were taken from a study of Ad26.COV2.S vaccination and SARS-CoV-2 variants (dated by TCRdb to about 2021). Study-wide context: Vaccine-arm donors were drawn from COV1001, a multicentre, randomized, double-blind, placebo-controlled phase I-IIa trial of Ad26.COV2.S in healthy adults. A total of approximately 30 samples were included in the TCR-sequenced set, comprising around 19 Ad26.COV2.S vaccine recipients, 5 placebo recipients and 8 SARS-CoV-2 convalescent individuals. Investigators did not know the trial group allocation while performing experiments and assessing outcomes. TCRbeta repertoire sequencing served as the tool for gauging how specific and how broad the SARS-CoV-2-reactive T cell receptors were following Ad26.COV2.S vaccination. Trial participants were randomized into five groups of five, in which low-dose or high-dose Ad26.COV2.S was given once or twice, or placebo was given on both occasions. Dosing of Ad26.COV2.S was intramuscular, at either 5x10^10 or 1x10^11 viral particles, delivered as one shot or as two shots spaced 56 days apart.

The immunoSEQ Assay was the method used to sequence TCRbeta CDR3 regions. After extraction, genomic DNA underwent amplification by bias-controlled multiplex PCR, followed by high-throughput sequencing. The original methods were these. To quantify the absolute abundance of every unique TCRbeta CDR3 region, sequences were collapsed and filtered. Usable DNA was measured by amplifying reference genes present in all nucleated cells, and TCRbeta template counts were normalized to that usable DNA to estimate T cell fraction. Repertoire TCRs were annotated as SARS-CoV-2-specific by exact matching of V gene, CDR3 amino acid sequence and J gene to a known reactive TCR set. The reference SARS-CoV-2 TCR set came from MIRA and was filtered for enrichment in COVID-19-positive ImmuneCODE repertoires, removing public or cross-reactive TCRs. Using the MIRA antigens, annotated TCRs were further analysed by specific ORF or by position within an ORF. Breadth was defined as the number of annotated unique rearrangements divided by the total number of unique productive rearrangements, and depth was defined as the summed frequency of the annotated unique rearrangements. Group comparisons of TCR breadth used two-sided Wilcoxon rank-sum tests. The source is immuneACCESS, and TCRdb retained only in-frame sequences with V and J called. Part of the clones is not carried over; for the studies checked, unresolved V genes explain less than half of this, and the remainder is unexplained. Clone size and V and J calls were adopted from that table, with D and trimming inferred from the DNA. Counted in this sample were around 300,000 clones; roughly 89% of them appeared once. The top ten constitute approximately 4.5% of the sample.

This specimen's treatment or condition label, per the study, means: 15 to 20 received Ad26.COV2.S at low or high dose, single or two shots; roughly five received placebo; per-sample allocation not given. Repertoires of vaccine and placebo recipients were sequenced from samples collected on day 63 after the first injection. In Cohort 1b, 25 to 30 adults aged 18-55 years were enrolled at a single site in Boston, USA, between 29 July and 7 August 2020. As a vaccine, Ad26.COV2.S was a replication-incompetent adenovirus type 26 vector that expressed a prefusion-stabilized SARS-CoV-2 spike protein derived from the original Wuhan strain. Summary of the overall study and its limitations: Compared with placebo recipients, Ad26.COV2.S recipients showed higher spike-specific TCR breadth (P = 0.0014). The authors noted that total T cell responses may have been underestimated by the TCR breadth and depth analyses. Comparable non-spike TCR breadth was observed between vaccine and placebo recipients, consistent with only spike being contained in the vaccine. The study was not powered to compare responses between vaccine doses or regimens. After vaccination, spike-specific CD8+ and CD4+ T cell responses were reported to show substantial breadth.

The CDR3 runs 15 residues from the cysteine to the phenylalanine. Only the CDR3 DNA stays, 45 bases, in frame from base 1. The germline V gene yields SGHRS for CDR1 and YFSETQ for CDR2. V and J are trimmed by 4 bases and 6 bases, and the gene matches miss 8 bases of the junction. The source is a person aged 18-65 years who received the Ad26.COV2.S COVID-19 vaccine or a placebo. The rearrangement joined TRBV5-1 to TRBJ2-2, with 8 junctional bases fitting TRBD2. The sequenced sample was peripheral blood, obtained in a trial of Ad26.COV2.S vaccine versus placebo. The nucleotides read TGCGCCAGCAGCGTGAGCGGGGGATGGGCCGGGGAGCTGTTTTTT. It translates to CASSVSGGWAGELFF.